The 8 T cell receptor beta chains below come from one sample, sequenced in a study of regulatory T cells in long-lasting Graves disease. Researchers made TCR beta libraries by using iRepertoire HTBI primers and running Arm-PCR on CDR3 regions. TCRdb re-called the multiplex PCR reads through MiXCR, storing one row per CDR3 protein. This table has 450,000 to 700,000 distinct CDR3 sequences, approximately 12% appearing once. Time point of the sample: newly diagnosed GD, antithyroid drugs for less than 3 months. There was RNA extracted from PBMCs, and the TCR library was made from it. The same sample was also used in a study of T cells in Graves' hyperthyroidism and ophthalmopathy.

The source was peripheral blood mononuclear cells (PBMCs), collected at new diagnosis, from a patient treated with antithyroid drugs. The receptors derive from a man younger than 45 with Graves disease.

This clonotype was found many times. The chain carries TRBV7-2 and TRBJ1-5; D is possibly TRBD1 (6 bases). Germline V gene data show CDR1 as SGHTA and CDR2 as FQGNSA. The CDR3 runs to 12 residues. Trimming left V 6 bases short and J 10 bases short, with 13 bases between. The CDR3 DNA reads TGTGCCAGCAGTCTTGGGGGGGGCCCCCAGCATTTT. This translates into CASSLGGGPQHF.

The table lists this clonotype with a few counts. The chain recombines TRBV19 with TRBJ1-5; weak D call: TRBD1 (6 bases). Germline values: CDR1 LNHDA, CDR2 SQIVND (reference sequence). The germline V and J ends were trimmed by 1 base and 4 bases, with 14 bases remaining between them. The CDR3 runs to 16 residues. In DNA, the CDR3 is TGTGCCAGTAGTATAGGGGGGGCGAGATTAAATCAGCCCCAGCATTTT. It codes for CASSIGGARLNQPQHF.

This clonotype was detected many times. This sequence joins TRBV20-1 and TRBJ1-5, with 7 positions matching TRBD1. J gave up 4 bases and V 5 bases, and 14 bases lay outside the gene matches. CDR1 is DFQATT and CDR2 is SNEGSKA in the germline V gene (reference sequence). This CDR3 comprises 16 residues. In DNA, the CDR3 is TGCAGTGCTTTTGCCCCGGGACAGCGGGTAAATCAGCCCCAGCATTTT. Translation gives CSAFAPGQRVNQPQHF.

In its sample, this clonotype was seen many times. CDR3 in DNA: TGTGCCAGCACCGGACTAGCGGGAGGATGGAATGAGCAGTTCTTC. Translating gives CASTGLAGGWNEQFF. V gene TRBV6-1 combines with J gene TRBJ2-1; 14 nucleotides line up with TRBD2. V was pared by 7 bases and J by 7 bases, with 6 bases of the junction left unmatched. The germline V gene encodes CDR1 MNHNS and CDR2 SASEGT. CDR3 size: 15 residues.

This clonotype was observed at least ten times. The chain combines TRBV5-5 with TRBJ2-1; the D gene could be TRBD1 or TRBD2 (5 bases each). CDR1 SGHKS and CDR2 YYEKEE come from the germline V gene (reference sequence). The CDR3 is made up of 15 amino acids. V lost 3 bases, J lost 12 bases, and 22 bases lay in between. The CDR3 loop is CASSSSSRADYAQFF. Here the CDR3 DNA reads TGTGCCAGCAGCTCGAGTTCCAGGGCCGACTATGCGCAGTTCTTC.

This clonotype was observed a handful of times. The rearrangement links TRBV3-1 to TRBJ2-1, with TRBD1 matching over 7 bases. After removal of 4 bases from V and 6 bases from J, the junction contained 6 bases not matched to a gene. Germline CDR1 LGHDT, CDR2 YNNKEL (reference sequence). The CDR3 has 14 amino acids. CDR3 loop: CASSPRDSFNEQFF. CDR3 nucleotides: TGTGCCAGCAGCCCCCGGGACAGTTTCAATGAGCAGTTCTTC.

This clonotype showed up many times. This chain connects TRBV20-1 to TRBJ1-5; 7 bases are a match to TRBD1. J gave up 2 bases and V 4 bases, and 5 bases lay outside the gene matches. The CDR3 spans 14 residues. Germline V gene sequence: CDR1 DFQATT, CDR2 SNEGSKA (reference sequence). The CDR3 DNA reads TGCAGTGCTACCGACAGGGTAGGCAATCAGCCCCAGCATTTT. Its translation is CSATDRVGNQPQHF.

This chain uses TRBV2 with TRBJ1-2; D ambiguous. Per the germline V gene, CDR1 is SNHLY and CDR2 is FYNNEI. With 7 bases removed from V and 2 bases from J, the gap between germline ends came to 8 bases. CDR3 length: 12 residues. The CDR3 loop reads CASIVLNYGYTF. For the CDR3, the DNA is TGTGCCAGCATTGTCCTCAACTATGGCTACACCTTC.